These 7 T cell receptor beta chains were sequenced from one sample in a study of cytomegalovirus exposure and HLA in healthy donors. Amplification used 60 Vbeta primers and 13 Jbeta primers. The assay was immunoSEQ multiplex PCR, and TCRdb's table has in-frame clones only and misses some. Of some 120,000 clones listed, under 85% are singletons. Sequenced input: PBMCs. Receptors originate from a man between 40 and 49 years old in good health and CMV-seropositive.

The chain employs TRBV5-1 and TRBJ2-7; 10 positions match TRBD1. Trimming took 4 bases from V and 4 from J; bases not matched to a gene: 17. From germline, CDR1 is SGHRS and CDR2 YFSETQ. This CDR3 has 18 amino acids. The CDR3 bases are TGCGCCAGCAGCACCACCGGGACAGGGGCCTATCCGGGGTACGAGCAGTACTTC. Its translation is CASSTTGTGAYPGYEQYF.

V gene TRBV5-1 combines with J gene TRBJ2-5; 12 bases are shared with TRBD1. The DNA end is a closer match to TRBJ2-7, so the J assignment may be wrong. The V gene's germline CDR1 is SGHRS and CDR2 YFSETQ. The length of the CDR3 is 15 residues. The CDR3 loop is CASSPGTGGWDEQYF. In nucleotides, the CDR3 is TGCGCCAGCAGCCCCGGGACAGGGGGCTGGGACGAGCAGTACTTC.

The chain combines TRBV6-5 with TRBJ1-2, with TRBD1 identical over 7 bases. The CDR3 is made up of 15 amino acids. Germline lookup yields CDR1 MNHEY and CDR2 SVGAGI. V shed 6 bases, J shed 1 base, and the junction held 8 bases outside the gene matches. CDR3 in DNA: TGTGCCAGCAGCCCTAACAGGGGACTTAACTATGGCTACACCTTC. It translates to CASSPNRGLNYGYTF.

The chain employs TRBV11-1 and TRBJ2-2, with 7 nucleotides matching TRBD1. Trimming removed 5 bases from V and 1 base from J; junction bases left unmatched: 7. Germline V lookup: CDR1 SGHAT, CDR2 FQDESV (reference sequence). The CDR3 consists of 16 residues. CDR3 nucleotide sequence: TGTGCCAGCAGCAATCACAGGGGAAAGAACACCGGGGAGCTGTTTTTT. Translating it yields CASSNHRGKNTGELFF.

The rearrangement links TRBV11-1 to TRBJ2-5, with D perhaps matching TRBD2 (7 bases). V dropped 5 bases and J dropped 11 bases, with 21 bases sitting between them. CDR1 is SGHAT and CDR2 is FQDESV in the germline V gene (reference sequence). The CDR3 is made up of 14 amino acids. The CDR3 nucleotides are TGTGCCAGCAGCCGCCGAGGGGGGTCGCGGGAGCAGTACTTC. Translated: CASSRRGGSREQYF.

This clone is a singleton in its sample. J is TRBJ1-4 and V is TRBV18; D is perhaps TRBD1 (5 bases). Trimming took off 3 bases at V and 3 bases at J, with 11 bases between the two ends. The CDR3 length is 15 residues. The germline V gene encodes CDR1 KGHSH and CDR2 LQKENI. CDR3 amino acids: CASSPPGRANEKLFF. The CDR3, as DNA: TGTGCCAGCTCACCTCCAGGGAGGGCTAATGAAAAACTGTTTTTT.

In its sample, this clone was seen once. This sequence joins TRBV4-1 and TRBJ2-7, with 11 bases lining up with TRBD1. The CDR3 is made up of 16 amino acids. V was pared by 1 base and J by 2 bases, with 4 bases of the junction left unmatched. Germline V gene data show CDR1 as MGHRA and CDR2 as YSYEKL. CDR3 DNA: TGCGCCAGCAGCCAAGCCGGGACAGGGGGACCCTACGAGCAGTACTTC. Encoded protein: CASSQAGTGGPYEQYF.